The rows below give T cell receptor beta chains drawn from one sample of a study of blood T cell repertoires in COVID-19. Some clones are missing from TCRdb's copy, which holds only in-frame ones; the method was immunoSEQ multiplex PCR. The sample has around 160,000 clones; 65% to 85% are singletons. Sequenced: PBMCs or T cells enriched from blood (not recorded which). The receptors come from an older woman who had recovered from COVID-19. Both conserved end residues are part of each CDR3. The D gene is left open where the match is weak.

TRBJ2-7,TRBV25-1,NA,CASSAPGAYEQYF
TRBJ2-1,TRBV2,TRBD2,CASSAQRERYNEQFF
TRBJ2-3,TRBV12-5,NA,CASGPGASTDTQYF
TRBJ1-1,TRBV11-2,TRBD1,CASRPTGANTEAFF
TRBJ1-3,TRBV7-9,TRBD1,CASSGGQQGNTIYF
TRBJ2-3,TRBV19,NA,CASSIDSADQVWTDTQYF
TRBJ2-5,TRBV5-1,TRBD1,CASSLGGQGQETQYF
TRBJ2-7,TRBV28,TRBD1,CASRPTGEINEQYF
TRBJ2-1,TRBV24-1,NA,CATGATANEQFF
TRBJ2-1,TRBV19,TRBD2,CASSGPSGSYNEQFF
TRBJ1-2,TRBV7-3,TRBD1,CASSDRGGNGYTF
TRBJ2-5,TRBV19,TRBD2,CASSSTSGGGETQYF
TRBJ2-1,TRBV30,TRBD2,CAWSGLAGDSSYNEQFF
TRBJ1-5,TRBV27,NA,CASRVGARGPQHF
TRBJ1-2,TRBV7-2,NA,CASSSVAGVGNYGYTF
TRBJ1-5,TRBV2,TRBD1,CASSGTGGNQPQHF
TRBJ2-5,TRBV18,NA,CASSPRLGQETQYF
TRBJ1-1,TRBV28,NA,CASRIYDSAWAFF
TRBJ2-7,TRBV28,TRBD1,CASSSTGGATYEQYF